This T cell receptor beta chain is drawn from a study of cytomegalovirus exposure and HLA in healthy donors. The wider study: The 120 or so validation repertoires were reported in a later analysis to have been generated on the same platform as the roughly 670 first-cohort repertoires. General study findings and limits: The study recorded 164 TCR beta chains that were cytomegalovirus-associated.

This CDR3 has 14 residues. CDR1 SSHAT and CDR2 FNYEAQ come from the germline V gene (reference sequence). Of note for this clone: Its target is not known. One end of the junction does not line up with germline, which may come from a read error.

Assay: immunoSEQ multiplex PCR; the TCRdb copy retains only in-frame clones and omits some. The sample carries a few hundred thousand clones, around 86% recorded once. This sequence was found in a woman aged 18-29 years in good health and CMV-seronegative. The source material was PBMCs. The V and J genes are TRBV7-7 and TRBJ2-5; D perhaps matches TRBD1 (5 bases). CDR3 DNA sequence: TGTGCTAGCAGCCAATACAGGAGCCAAGAGACCCAGTACTTC. It translates to CASSQYRSQETQYF.